The text below deals with one T cell receptor beta chain. What it binds is unknown. The sample belongs to a study of post-analysis software for immune sequencing data. Findings and caveats of the study: Five or six TRBV segments appeared more often in patients than in controls, and TRBV5-6, TRBV5-1 and TRBV20-1 were among these. Significantly lower normalized Chao1 diversity was found in patients with multiple sclerosis relative to controls.

Carried by the TCR beta cDNA libraries were unique molecular identifiers. TCRdb recomputed calls from the PCR reads with MiXCR, one row per CDR3 protein. The table shows hundreds of thousands of distinct CDR3 sequences, with 55% to 60% occurring only once. The CDR3 length is 17 residues. Germline V gene lookup returns CDR1 MNHEY and CDR2 SVGAGI. The clonotype originates from a girl aged 2-15 years with multiple sclerosis. The chain uses TRBV6-5 and TRBJ2-4, with TRBD2 identical over 9 bases. Gene TRBJ2-5 matches the end of the DNA better, so the J call may be wrong. The sample consisted of blood. Here the CDR3 DNA reads TGTGCCAGCAGTTACTCTCTGGCGGGAGGGCCCGCGGAGACCCAGTACTTC. Translated: CASSYSLAGGPAETQYF.